The TCR beta chain under discussion was sequenced for a study of shared clonotypes between healthy human individuals. CD4+ cells underwent separation, giving CD45RA+ naive and CD45RA-negative memory subsets. Sequencing used immunoSEQ multiplex PCR; TCRdb keeps in-frame clones, though not all of them. The sample consists of 1,400,000 or so clones, just under 99% of them appearing once. Germline V gene data show CDR1 as SEHNR and CDR2 as FQNEAQ (reference sequence). The CDR3 loop spans 13 amino acids. Trimming stripped 5 bases from V and 5 bases from J, with 12 bases between. The source material was naive CD4+ T cells sorted from blood. Described subset: CD45RA+ positively selected. The receptor was isolated from a man younger than 40 in good health. The genes are TRBV7-9 and TRBJ2-5; D is perhaps TRBD1 or TRBD2 (6 bases each). For the CDR3, the DNA is TGTGCCAGCAGCGCCGGAGGGGGGGAGACCCAGTACTTC. This gives the protein CASSAGGGETQYF.